The rows below give T cell receptor beta chains drawn from one sample of a study of blood T cell repertoires in COVID-19. The protocol was immunoSEQ multiplex PCR, while the TCRdb copy is restricted to in-frame clones and leaves out a portion. Here the sample spans 200,000 to 250,000 clones, about 85% being singletons. The material sequenced was peripheral blood. The receptor set was obtained from a man between 45 and 60 years old who had recovered from COVID-19. Each CDR3 is given with its conserved first and last residue. The D gene is left open where the match is weak. Clone sizes are given selectively: once, few, many, or a class where the clone is expanded.

>TRBD1|NA|TRBJ1-4|TRBV28
TGTGCCAGCCGCTCCGAGGGGGCGGCTAATGAAAAACTGTTTTTT
CASRSEGAANEKLFF
>TRBD1|NA|TRBJ1-2|TRBV5-8
TGTGCCAGCAGCTTAGCCGGGACAGGGGGATCGTATGGCTACACCTTC
CASSLAGTGGSYGYTF
>NA|NA|TRBJ2-1|TRBV19
TGTGCCAGTAGTACACTAGAGGATGGTGAGCAGTTCTTC
CASSTLEDGEQFF
>NA|NA|TRBJ1-1|TRBV3-1/TRBV3-2
TGTGCCAGCAGCCCGAGGGTCTCGAACACTGAAGCTTTCTTT
CASSPRVSNTEAFF
>TRBD2|NA|TRBJ2-3|TRBV6-6
TGTGCCAGCAGTCGAGCGGGGCGCACAGATACGCAGTATTTT
CASSRAGRTDTQYF
>NA|NA|TRBJ2-1|TRBV30
TGTGCCTGGAGTTTCGACACCTACAATGAGCAGTTCTTC
CAWSFDTYNEQFF
>TRBD1|NA|TRBJ1-6|TRBV5-6
TGTGCCAGCAGCTCCGGACAGGGGAAGGTGAGCTCCTATAATTCACCCCTCCACTTT
CASSSGQGKVSSYNSPLHF
>NA|NA|TRBJ2-5|TRBV27
TGTGCCAGCAGTCCGCAGGGTTGGGAGACCCAGTACTTC
CASSPQGWETQYF
>NA|NA|TRBJ2-3|TRBV11-3
TGTGCCAGCAGCTTATCACAGGCGGATACGCAGTATTTT
CASSLSQADTQYF
>TRBD2|NA|TRBJ2-3|TRBV28
TGTGCCAGCAGTTATGGCGGGAGGCCAGATACGCAGTATTTT
CASSYGGRPDTQYF
>NA|once|TRBJ2-7|TRBV19
TGTGCCAGTAGGCCCACGGCTGGGGCGTTCTCCTACGAGCAGTACTTC
CASRPTAGAFSYEQYF
>NA|NA|TRBJ2-7|TRBV29-1
TGCAGCGTTGTGACAGACTCCTACGAGCAGTACTTC
CSVVTDSYEQYF
>TRBD2|NA|TRBJ2-1|TRBV10-3
TGTGCCATCGGGGGACGTACTAGCGGTGCCAATGAGCAGTTCTTC
CAIGGRTSGANEQFF
>NA|NA|TRBJ2-7|TRBV11-2
TGTGCCAGCAGCTCCCAAGGGGGGGGGCGATGGTTCGAGCAGTACTTC
CASSSQGGGRWFEQYF
>TRBD1|NA|TRBJ1-3|TRBV6-5
TGTGCCAGCAGTCGGACAGGGAGTATAAACACCATATATTTT
CASSRTGSINTIYF
>NA|NA|TRBJ2-1|TRBV19
TGTGCCAGTAGCGGGAGCTCCTACAATGAGCAGTTCTTC
CASSGSSYNEQFF